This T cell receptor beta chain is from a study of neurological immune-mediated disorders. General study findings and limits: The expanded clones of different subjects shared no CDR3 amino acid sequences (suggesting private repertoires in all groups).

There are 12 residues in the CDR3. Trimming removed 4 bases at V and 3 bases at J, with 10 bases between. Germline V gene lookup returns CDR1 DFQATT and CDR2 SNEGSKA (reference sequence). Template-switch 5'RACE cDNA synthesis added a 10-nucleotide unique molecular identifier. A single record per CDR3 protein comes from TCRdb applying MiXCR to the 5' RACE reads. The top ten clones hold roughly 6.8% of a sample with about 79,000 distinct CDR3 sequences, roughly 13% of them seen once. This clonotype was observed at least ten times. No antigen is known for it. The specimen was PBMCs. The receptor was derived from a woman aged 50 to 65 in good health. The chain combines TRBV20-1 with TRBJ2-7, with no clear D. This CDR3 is CSANGGRYEQYF. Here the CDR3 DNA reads TGCAGTGCTAATGGCGGTCGCTACGAGCAGTACTTC.